This T cell receptor beta chain was recovered during a study of blood T cell repertoires in COVID-19. TCRdb's table, derived via immunoSEQ multiplex PCR, lists solely in-frame clones and lacks some. The data hold approximately 190,000 clones, with around 84% observed a single time. V dropped 1 base and J dropped 4 bases, with 11 bases sitting between them. The CDR3 spans 14 residues. Per germline, CDR1 MNHNS and CDR2 SASEGT. The receptor's source is a human donor in a cohort sampled during active COVID-19. The chain uses TRBV6-1 and TRBJ2-7; D is possibly TRBD1 (5 bases). The sample was peripheral blood. This CDR3 is CASSEGGRLYEQYV. The CDR3 DNA follows: TGTGCCAGCAGTGAAGGGGGCAGGCTGTACGAGCAGTACGTC.